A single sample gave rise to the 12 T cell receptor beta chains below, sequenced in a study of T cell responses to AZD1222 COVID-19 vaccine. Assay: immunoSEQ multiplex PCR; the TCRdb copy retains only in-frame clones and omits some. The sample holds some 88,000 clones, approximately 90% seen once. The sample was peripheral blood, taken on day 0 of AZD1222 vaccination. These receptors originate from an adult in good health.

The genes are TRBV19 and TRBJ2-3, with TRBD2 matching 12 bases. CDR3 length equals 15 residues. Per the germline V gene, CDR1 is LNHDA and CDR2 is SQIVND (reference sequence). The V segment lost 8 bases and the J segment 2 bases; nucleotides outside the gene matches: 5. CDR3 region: CASARTSGTTDTQYF. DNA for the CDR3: TGTGCCAGTGCCAGGACTAGCGGGACCACAGATACGCAGTATTTT.

The CDR3 DNA reads as TGTGCCAGCGACAGTAACACTGAAGCTTTCTTT. Translating gives CASDSNTEAFF. The chain links TRBV28 to TRBJ1-1, with D perhaps TRBD1 (5 bases). The germline V gene has CDR1 MDHEN and CDR2 SYDVKM. V was trimmed by 8 bases and J by 2 bases, leaving 6 bases between them. The CDR3 runs 11 residues.

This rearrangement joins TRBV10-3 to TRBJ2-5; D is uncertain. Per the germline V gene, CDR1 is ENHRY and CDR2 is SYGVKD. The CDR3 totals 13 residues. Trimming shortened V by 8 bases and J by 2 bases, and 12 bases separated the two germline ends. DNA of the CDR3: TGTGCCATCTCCCCCCCTGGTCAAGAGACCCAGTACTTC. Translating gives CAISPPGQETQYF.

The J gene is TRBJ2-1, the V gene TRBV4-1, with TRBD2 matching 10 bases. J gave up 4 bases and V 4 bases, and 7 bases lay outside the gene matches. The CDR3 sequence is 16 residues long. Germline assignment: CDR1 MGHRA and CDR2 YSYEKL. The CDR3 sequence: CASSPIAGGFYNEQFF. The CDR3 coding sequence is TGCGCCAGCAGCCCCATAGCGGGAGGATTTTACAATGAGCAGTTCTTC.

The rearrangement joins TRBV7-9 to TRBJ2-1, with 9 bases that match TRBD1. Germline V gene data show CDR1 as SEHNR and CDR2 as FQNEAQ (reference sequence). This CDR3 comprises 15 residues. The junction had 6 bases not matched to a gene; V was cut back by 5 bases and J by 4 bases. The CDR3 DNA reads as TGTGCCAGCAGCCCTTACGGACAGGGGTACAATGAGCAGTTCTTC. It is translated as CASSPYGQGYNEQFF.

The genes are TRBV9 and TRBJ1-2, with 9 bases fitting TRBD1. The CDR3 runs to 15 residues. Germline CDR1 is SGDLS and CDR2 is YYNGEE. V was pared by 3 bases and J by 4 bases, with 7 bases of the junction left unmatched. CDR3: CASSGTGGVAYGYTF. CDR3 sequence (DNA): TGTGCCAGCAGCGGAACAGGGGGCGTAGCCTATGGCTACACCTTC.

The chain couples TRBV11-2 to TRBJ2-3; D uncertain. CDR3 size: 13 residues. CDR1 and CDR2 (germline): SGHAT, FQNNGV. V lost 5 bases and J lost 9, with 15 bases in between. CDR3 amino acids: CASSLVRAETQYF. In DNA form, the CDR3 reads TGTGCCAGCAGCCTGGTAAGGGCGGAGACGCAGTATTTT.

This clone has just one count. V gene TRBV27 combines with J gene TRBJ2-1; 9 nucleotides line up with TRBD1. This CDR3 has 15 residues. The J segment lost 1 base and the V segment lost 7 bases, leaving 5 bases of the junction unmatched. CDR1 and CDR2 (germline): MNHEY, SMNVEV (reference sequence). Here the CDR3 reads CASTLGQGSYNEQFF. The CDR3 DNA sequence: TGTGCCAGCACTCTGGGACAGGGTTCCTACAATGAGCAGTTCTTC.

The CDR3 nucleotides are TGTGCCATCCGGCGGGAGGAAGAGTCGGATGAGCAGTTCTTC. This encodes CAIRREEESDEQFF. The V call is TRBV10-3, the J call TRBJ2-1, with 8 bases matching TRBD2. The V gene end was trimmed by 8 bases and the J gene end by 8 bases; junction bases not matched to a gene: 11. The CDR3 spans 14 residues. Germline V gene lookup returns CDR1 ENHRY and CDR2 SYGVKD.

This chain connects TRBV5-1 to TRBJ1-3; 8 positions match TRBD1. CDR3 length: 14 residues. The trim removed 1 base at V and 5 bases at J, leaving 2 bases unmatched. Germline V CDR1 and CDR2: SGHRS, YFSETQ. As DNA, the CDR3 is TGCGCCAGCAGCTTGACAGGGGGAAGAAACACCATATATTTT. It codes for CASSLTGGRNTIYF.

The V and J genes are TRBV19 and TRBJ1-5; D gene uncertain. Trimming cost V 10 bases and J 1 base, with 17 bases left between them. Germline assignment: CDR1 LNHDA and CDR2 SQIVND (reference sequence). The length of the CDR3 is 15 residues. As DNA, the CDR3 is TGTGCCAACAATGACACCCTGGCGAGCAATCAGCCCCAGCATTTT. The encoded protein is CANNDTLASNQPQHF.

This CDR3 is CATSDLGTGNVNEQFF. Here the CDR3 DNA reads TGTGCCACCAGTGATTTAGGGACAGGGAATGTGAATGAGCAGTTCTTC. The J gene is TRBJ2-1, the V gene TRBV24-1; TRBD1 agrees at 9 bases. V shed 1 base, J shed 7 bases, and the junction held 7 bases outside the gene matches. There are 16 residues in the CDR3. Germline V gives CDR1 KGHDR, CDR2 SFDVKD.